The rows below give T cell receptor beta chains drawn from one sample of a study of T cell changes during pregnancy in multiple sclerosis. Clones were read by immunoSEQ multiplex PCR, and TCRdb kept only the in-frame ones, dropping some. The sample lists over 70,000 clones; about 91% were seen once. Sequencing was performed on peripheral blood, taken in the first trimester of pregnancy. These receptors were obtained from a female donor in good health, enrolled as a control in a pregnancy study. Each CDR3 is given with its conserved first and last residue. The D gene is left open where the match is weak. For some rows the clone size is stated as once, few or many, or as a class when expanded; others skip it.

d_call	clone_size	v_call	j_call	cdr3_aa	cdr3_nt
NA	NA	TRBV11-2	TRBJ1-5	CASSRGGNGNQPQHF	TGTGCCAGCAGCCGAGGGGGAAATGGCAATCAGCCCCAGCATTTT
TRBD1	NA	TRBV13	TRBJ2-7	CASSGGTGREQYF	TGTGCCAGCAGCGGGGGGACAGGACGTGAGCAGTACTTC
NA	NA	TRBV11-2	TRBJ2-3	CASSLARGSGSTDTQYF	TGTGCCAGCAGCTTAGCAAGAGGGAGCGGCAGCACAGATACGCAGTATTTT
NA	NA	TRBV6-5	TRBJ2-5	CASSYSGGGRATQYF	TGTGCCAGCAGTTACTCTGGGGGGGGGCGTGCGACCCAGTACTTC
TRBD2	once	TRBV4-1	TRBJ2-1	CASSQDEARGREQFF	TGCGCCAGCAGCCAAGACGAGGCGCGGGGGAGGGAGCAGTTCTTC
NA	NA	TRBV18	TRBJ1-1	CASSLGGEHTEAFF	TGTGCCAGCTCATTGGGGGGAGAGCACACTGAAGCTTTCTTT
NA	NA	TRBV6-5	TRBJ2-1	CASSYEGVNSYNEQFF	TGTGCCAGCAGTTACGAGGGGGTCAACTCCTACAATGAGCAGTTCTTC
NA	NA	TRBV18	TRBJ2-7	CASSPRAYEQYF	TGTGCCAGCTCACCAAGAGCATACGAGCAGTACTTC
TRBD2	once	TRBV6-6	TRBJ2-5	CASSRRTSGGGETQYF	TGTGCCAGCAGCCGACGGACTAGCGGGGGTGGGGAGACCCAGTACTTC
NA	NA	TRBV4-2	TRBJ1-2	CASRQGSGGDGYTF	TGTGCCAGCAGGCAAGGATCTGGGGGCGATGGCTACACCTTC
NA	NA	TRBV5-6	TRBJ2-7	CASRGAAGLYEQYF	TGTGCCAGCAGGGGTGCGGCAGGGTTATACGAGCAGTACTTC
TRBD1	NA	TRBV28	TRBJ2-7	CASRLAGTGNHEQYF	TGTGCCAGCAGGTTGGCCGGGACAGGGAACCACGAGCAGTACTTC
NA	NA	TRBV6-1	TRBJ1-1	CASRIRGNTEAFF	TGTGCCAGCAGGATTCGGGGGAACACTGAAGCTTTCTTT
NA	NA	TRBV4-2	TRBJ2-5	CASSLRGALQETQYF	TGTGCCAGCAGCCTACGGGGGGCGTTACAAGAGACCCAGTACTTC
TRBD2	NA	TRBV4-3	TRBJ2-1	CASSLLAGGPYNEQFF	TGCGCCAGCAGCCTCCTAGCGGGGGGGCCCTACAATGAGCAGTTCTTC
TRBD1	NA	TRBV2	TRBJ2-7	CASSQSPRTGVEQYF	TGTGCCAGCAGTCAATCCCCCCGGACAGGGGTTGAGCAGTACTTC
NA	NA	TRBV28	TRBJ1-2	CASRPVGPTF	TGTGCCAGCAGGCCGGTGGGGCCCACCTTC
TRBD1	NA	TRBV6-1	TRBJ2-6	CASSVLGQGRGANVLTF	TGTGCCAGCAGTGTCTTGGGACAGGGGAGAGGGGCCAACGTCCTGACTTTC
TRBD2	NA	TRBV6-5	TRBJ2-3	CASSPRREVADTQYF	TGTGCCAGCAGTCCACGACGGGAGGTCGCAGATACGCAGTATTTT
TRBD1	NA	TRBV7-9	TRBJ1-6	CASSLRQGANSPLHF	TGTGCCAGCAGCCTAAGGCAGGGGGCGAATTCACCCCTCCACTTT
NA	NA	TRBV9	TRBJ1-1	CASSVAKNTEAFF	TGTGCCAGCAGCGTAGCAAAGAACACTGAAGCTTTCTTT
NA	NA	TRBV5-6	TRBJ1-2	CASTRYKGYTF	TGTGCCAGCACGCGATACAAGGGGTACACCTTC
NA	NA	TRBV7-2	TRBJ1-4	CASSLARIGQNNEKLFF	TGTGCCAGCAGCTTAGCGCGTATCGGACAAAATAATGAAAAACTGTTTTTT
TRBD1	NA	TRBV29-1	TRBJ1-2	CSVEERTGVYGYTF	TGCAGCGTTGAAGAGCGGACAGGGGTCTATGGCTACACCTTC
TRBD2	NA	TRBV5-1	TRBJ2-5	CASSLTGGAETQYF	TGCGCCAGCAGCTTGACCGGGGGGGCAGAGACCCAGTACTTC
NA	NA	TRBV15	TRBJ2-7	CATSSGQFGTYEQYF	TGTGCCACCAGCTCTGGACAGTTCGGGACCTACGAGCAGTACTTC